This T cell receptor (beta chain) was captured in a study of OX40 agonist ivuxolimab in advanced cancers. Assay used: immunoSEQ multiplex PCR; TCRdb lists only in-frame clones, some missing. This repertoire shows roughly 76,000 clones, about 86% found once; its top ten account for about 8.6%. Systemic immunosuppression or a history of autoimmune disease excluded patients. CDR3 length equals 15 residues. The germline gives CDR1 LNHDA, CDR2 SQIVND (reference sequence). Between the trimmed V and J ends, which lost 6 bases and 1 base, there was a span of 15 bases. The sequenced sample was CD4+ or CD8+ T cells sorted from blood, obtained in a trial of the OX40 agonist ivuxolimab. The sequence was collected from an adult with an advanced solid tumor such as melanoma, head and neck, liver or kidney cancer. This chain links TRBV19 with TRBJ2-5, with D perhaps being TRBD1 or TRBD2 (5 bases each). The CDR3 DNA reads TGTGCCAGTAGCCTGGGGGTCGCCATCCAAGAGACCCAGTACTTC. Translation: CASSLGVAIQETQYF.